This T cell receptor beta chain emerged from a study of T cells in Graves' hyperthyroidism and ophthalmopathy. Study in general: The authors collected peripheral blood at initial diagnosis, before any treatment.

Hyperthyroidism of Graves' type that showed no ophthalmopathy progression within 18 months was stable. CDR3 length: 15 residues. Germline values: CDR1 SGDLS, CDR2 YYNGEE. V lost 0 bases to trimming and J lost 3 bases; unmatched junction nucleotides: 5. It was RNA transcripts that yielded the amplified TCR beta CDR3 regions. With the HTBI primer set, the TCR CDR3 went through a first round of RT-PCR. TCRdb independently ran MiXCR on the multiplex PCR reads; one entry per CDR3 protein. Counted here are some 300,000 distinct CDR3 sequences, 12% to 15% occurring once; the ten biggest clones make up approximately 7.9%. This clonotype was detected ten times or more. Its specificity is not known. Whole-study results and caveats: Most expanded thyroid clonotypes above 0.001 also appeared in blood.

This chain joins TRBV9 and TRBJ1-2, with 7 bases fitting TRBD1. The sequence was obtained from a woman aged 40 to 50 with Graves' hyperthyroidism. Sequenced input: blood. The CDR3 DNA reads TGTGCCAGCAGCGTAGGAGGGGGCGATCACTATGGCTACACCTTC. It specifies CASSVGGGDHYGYTF.